The subject of this entry is one T cell receptor (beta chain). Its antigen is not identified. This CDR3 has 12 residues. V dropped 3 bases and J dropped 7 bases, with 8 bases sitting between them. Sequencing was performed with immunoSEQ multiplex PCR; in TCRdb, only in-frame clones are kept and a portion is missing. This listing includes over 140,000 clones. This sample stems from a study of T cell responses to AZD1222 COVID-19 vaccine. Study results and caveats: Among those given AZD1222, only 5 to 7 were seropositive at baseline. It should be noted that donors were predominantly white British and more often female, and clonal diversity was possibly underestimated.

The rearrangement links TRBV12-3 or TRBV12-4 to TRBJ2-3; D unresolved. Material: peripheral blood. The clonotype comes from an adult in good health. The CDR3 region is CASSFGVYTQYF. The CDR3 DNA is TGTGCCAGCAGTTTCGGCGTTTATACGCAGTATTTT.